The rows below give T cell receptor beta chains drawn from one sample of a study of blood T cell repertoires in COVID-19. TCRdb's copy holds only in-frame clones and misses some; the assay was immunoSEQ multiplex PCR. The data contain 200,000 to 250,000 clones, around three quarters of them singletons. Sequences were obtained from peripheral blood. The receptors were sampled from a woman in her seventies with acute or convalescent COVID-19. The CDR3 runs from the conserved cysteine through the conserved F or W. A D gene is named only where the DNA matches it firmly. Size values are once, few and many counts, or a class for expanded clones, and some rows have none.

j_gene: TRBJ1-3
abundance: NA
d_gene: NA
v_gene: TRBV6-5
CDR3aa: CASTEGVSGYTIYF
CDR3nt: TGTGCCAGCACCGAAGGGGTATCCGGCTACACCATATATTTT

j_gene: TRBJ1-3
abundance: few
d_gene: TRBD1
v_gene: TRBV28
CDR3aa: CASSPTGQFLNTIYF
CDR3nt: TGTGCCAGCAGTCCCACGGGACAGTTCTTAAACACCATATATTTT

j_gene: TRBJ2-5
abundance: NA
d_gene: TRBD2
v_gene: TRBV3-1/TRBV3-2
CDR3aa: CASSPQLAGGRETQYF
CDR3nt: TGTGCCAGCAGCCCCCAACTAGCGGGAGGGCGGGAGACCCAGTACTTC

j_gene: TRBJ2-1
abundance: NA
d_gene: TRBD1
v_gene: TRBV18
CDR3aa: CASSPGTGINNEQFF
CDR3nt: TGTGCCAGCTCACCCGGGACAGGGATCAACAATGAGCAGTTCTTC

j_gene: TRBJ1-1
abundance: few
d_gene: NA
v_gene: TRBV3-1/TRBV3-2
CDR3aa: CASSPLGGENTEAFF
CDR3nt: TGTGCCAGCAGCCCCTTGGGGGGGGAGAACACTGAAGCTTTCTTT

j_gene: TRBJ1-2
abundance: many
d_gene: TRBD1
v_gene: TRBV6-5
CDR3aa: CASSSDRGLAGYTF
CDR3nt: TGTGCCAGCAGTTCCGACAGGGGGCTGGCGGGCTACACCTTC

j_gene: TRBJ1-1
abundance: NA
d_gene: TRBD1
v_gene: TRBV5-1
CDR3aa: CASSLRGQGFNTEAFF
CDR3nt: TGCGCCAGCAGCTTGCGGGGACAGGGTTTTAACACTGAAGCTTTCTTT

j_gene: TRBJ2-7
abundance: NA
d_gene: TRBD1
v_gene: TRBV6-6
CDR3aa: CATRQGAGYEQYF
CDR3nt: TGTGCCACCAGACAGGGGGCAGGGTACGAGCAGTACTTC

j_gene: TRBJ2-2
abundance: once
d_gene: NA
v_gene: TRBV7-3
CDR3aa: CASSFPPTGELFF
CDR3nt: TGTGCCAGCAGCTTCCCTCCCACCGGGGAGCTGTTTTTT

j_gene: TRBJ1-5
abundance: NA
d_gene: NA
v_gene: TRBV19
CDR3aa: CASSIGAGVPSNQPQHF
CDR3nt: TGTGCCAGTAGTATAGGGGCAGGGGTCCCTAGCAATCAGCCCCAGCATTTT

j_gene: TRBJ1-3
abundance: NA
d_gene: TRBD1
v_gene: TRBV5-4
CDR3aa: CASSSGQNFGNTIYF
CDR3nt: TGTGCCAGCAGCTCGGGACAGAACTTTGGAAACACCATATATTTT

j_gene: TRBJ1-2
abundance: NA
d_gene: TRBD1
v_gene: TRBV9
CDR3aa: CASSGTGEWAGYTF
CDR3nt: TGTGCCAGCAGCGGAACAGGGGAATGGGCTGGCTACACCTTC

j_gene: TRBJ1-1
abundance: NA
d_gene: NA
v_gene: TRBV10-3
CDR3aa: CAISGGEMNTEAFF
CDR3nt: TGTGCCATCAGTGGGGGAGAGATGAACACTGAAGCTTTCTTT

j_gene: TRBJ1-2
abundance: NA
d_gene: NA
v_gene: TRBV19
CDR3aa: CASSQDTNYGYTF
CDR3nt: TGTGCCAGTAGCCAGGACACAAACTATGGCTACACCTTC

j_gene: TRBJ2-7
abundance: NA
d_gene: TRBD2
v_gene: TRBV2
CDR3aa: CASSRGGAPNYEQYF
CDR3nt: TGTGCCAGCAGTAGGGGAGGGGCCCCCAACTACGAGCAGTACTTC

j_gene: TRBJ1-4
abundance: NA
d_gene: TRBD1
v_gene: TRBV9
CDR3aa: CASSATGGNEKLFF
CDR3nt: TGTGCCAGCAGCGCGACAGGGGGTAATGAAAAACTGTTTTTT

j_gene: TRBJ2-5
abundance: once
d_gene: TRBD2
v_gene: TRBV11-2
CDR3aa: CASSFLAEEGTQYF
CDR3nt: TGTGCCAGCAGCTTCCTAGCGGAGGAGGGGACCCAGTACTTC

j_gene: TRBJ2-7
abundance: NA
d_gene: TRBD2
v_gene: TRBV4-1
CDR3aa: CASSPGTSGSNSYEQYF
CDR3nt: TGCGCCAGCAGCCCGGGGACTAGCGGGAGCAACTCCTACGAGCAGTACTTC

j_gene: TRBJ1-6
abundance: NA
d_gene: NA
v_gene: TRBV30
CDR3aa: CAWSQRGSPLHF
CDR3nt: TGTGCCTGGAGCCAACGAGGCTCACCCCTCCACTTT

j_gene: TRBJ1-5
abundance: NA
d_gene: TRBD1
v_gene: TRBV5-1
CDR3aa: CASSIDGTGGWEPQHF
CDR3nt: TGCGCCAGCAGCATTGACGGGACAGGGGGCTGGGAGCCCCAGCATTTT

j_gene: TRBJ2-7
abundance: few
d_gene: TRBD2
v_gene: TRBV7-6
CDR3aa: CASSASSGRAAEQYF
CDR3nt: TGTGCCAGCAGCGCCTCTAGCGGGAGGGCCGCAGAGCAGTACTTC

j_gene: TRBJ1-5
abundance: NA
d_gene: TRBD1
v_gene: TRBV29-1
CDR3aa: CSVATGANQPQHF
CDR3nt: TGCAGCGTAGCTACAGGGGCCAATCAGCCCCAGCATTTT

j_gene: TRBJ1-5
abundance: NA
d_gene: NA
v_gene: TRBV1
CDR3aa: CTSDQGRGQAASANQPQHF
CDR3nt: TGCACCAGCGACCAAGGGAGGGGGCAGGCAGCTTCAGCCAATCAGCCCCAGCATTTT

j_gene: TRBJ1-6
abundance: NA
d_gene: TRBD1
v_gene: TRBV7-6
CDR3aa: CASSLGDRQYSPLHF
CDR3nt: TGTGCCAGCAGCTTAGGGGACAGGCAATATTCACCCCTCCACTTT

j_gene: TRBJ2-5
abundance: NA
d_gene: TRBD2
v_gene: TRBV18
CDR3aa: CASSLTSGRETQYF
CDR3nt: TGTGCCAGCTCGCTGACTAGCGGGCGGGAGACCCAGTACTTC